A single TCR beta chain is shown here with its context. Sequencing was performed with immunoSEQ multiplex PCR; in TCRdb, only in-frame clones are kept and a portion is missing. The profile covers about 710,000 clones, with approximately 87% appearing a single time and just under 0.0095% taken by the ten largest. This sample is drawn from a study of shared T cell receptors in the human thymus. This CDR3 has 17 residues. Trimming took 6 bases from V and 5 from J; bases not matched to a gene: 10. The germline CDR1 and CDR2 sequences are SGHRS and YFSETQ. This same sample was also taken into another study, of human thymus T cells. According to that study: Donor material was obtained from healthy Finnish infants undergoing corrective surgery for congenital heart defects. Thymic material originated from resections removed in the course of corrective heart surgery. Thymic as well as blood repertoires seemed to favor certain V and J genes unevenly. Related research examined unrelated individuals and reported that their thymic repertoires overlapped highly.

Sequenced sample: thymocytes. This TCR was recovered from a boy in the first two years of life with a congenital heart defect. J is TRBJ2-2 and V is TRBV5-1; TRBD2 agrees at 13 bases. The CDR3 nucleotides read TGCGCCAGCACTGAAGCCGGGACTAGCGGGAAAACCGGGGAGCTGTTTTTT. This gives the protein CASTEAGTSGKTGELFF.